This T cell receptor (beta chain) originates from a study of cytomegalovirus exposure and HLA in healthy donors. For the study at large: There were 70 million to 95 million unique TCRs (from HLA-typed donors) in an early data release.

A note on this clone: Its antigen is still unknown.

Germline lookup yields CDR1 LNHDA and CDR2 SQIVND (reference sequence). Trimming at V came to 5 bases and at J to 8 bases, leaving 6 bases not matched to a gene. The CDR3 covers 13 residues. Study outcomes and limitations: Owing to their indistinguishability, certain V segments, notably TRBV6-2 and TRBV6-3, were excluded.

The study ran its PCR with 60 Vbeta and 13 Jbeta primers. Clones were sequenced by immunoSEQ multiplex PCR, and TCRdb holds only the in-frame ones, with some missing. Of some 120,000 clones listed, 77% are singletons. This clonotype originated in a human donor in good health. The chain employs TRBV19 and TRBJ1-1, with 9 nucleotides matching TRBD1. The sample comprised PBMCs. CDR3 nucleotides: TGTGCCAGTAGTCCCCGACAGGGGGAGGAAGCTTTCTTT. Protein sequence: CASSPRQGEEAFF. Full variable domain (missing parts from reference TRBV19 and TRBJ1-1): DGGITQSPKYLFRKEGQNVTLSCEQNLNHDAMYWYRQDPGQGLRLIYYSQIVNDFQKGDIAEGYSVSREKKESFPLTVTSAQKNPTAFYLCASSPRQGEEAFFGQGTRLTVV.